Sequencing of this T cell receptor (beta chain) was carried out in a study of T cells expressing NK-cell markers. The CDR3 has 19 residues. CDR1 is MGHRA, CDR2 YSYEKL, per germline. TCRdb processed the 5' RACE reads again and assigns one entry to each CDR3 protein, with no DNA. The sample holds approximately 420,000 distinct CDR3 sequences. The sequence was collected from a woman in her forties or fifties in good health. Sequenced sample: blood T cells: a sorted CD56 or NKG2C T cell subset, CD4+ or CD8+ T cells, or bulk PBMC T cells (not recorded which). The rearrangement joins TRBV4-1 to TRBJ1-5. CDR3 sequence reads: CASSQDAAQFRYSNQPQHF.